This is a list of T cell receptor beta chains from one sample in a study of blood T cell repertoires in COVID-19. The repertoire was sequenced with immunoSEQ multiplex PCR; TCRdb's copy has only in-frame clones and lacks some. The sample includes approximately 89,000 clones, around 75% of them seen just once. Sequences were obtained from peripheral blood. These receptors all come from a man between 65 and 85 years old with acute or convalescent COVID-19. CDR3s include the opening cysteine and the closing phenylalanine or tryptophan. Fields, in order: D gene, V gene, J gene, clone size, CDR3 protein, CDR3 DNA. D genes are given only for firm matches. The size entry is marked missing in some rows and otherwise reads once, few, many or a size class.

>TRBD1|TRBV5-4|TRBJ2-5|-
CASSHQGANGETQYF
TGTGCCAGCAGCCATCAGGGGGCCAACGGGGAGACCCAGTACTTC
>TRBD1|TRBV11-3|TRBJ2-7|-
CASSLRSNTGTGNSYEQYF
TGTGCCAGCAGCCTACGGTCCAATACCGGGACAGGGAACTCCTACGAGCAGTACTTC
>-|TRBV7-9|TRBJ2-3|-
CASSREYTQYF
TGTGCCAGCAGCCGTGAGTATACGCAGTATTTT
>-|TRBV27|TRBJ2-7|-
CASSFIAGEQYF
TGTGCCAGCAGTTTTATTGCAGGGGAGCAGTACTTC
>TRBD1|TRBV7-9|TRBJ2-7|-
CASSPPSGQGGGEQYF
TGTGCCAGCAGCCCCCCTTCGGGACAGGGGGGAGGCGAGCAGTACTTC
>-|TRBV20-1|TRBJ1-2|-
CSASSGANYGYTF
TGCAGTGCTAGTTCTGGGGCCAACTATGGCTACACCTTC
>TRBD1|TRBV28|TRBJ1-4|-
CASRPGTDGEKLFF
TGTGCCAGCAGACCCGGGACAGACGGTGAAAAACTGTTTTTT
>-|TRBV20-1|TRBJ2-2|large
CSASVLEGGELFF
TGCAGTGCTAGTGTTCTAGAGGGCGGGGAGCTGTTTTTT
>-|TRBV12-5|TRBJ2-3|-
CASGPDSWGTDTQYF
TGTGCTAGTGGACCGGACAGCTGGGGCACAGATACGCAGTATTTT
>-|TRBV28|TRBJ1-6|few
CASSLRTDLNSPLHF
TGTGCCAGCAGCTTGAGGACAGACTTGAATTCACCCCTCCACTTT
>-|TRBV5-6|TRBJ2-7|-
CASSKDIPYEQYF
TGTGCCAGCAGCAAGGACATTCCCTACGAGCAGTACTTC
>TRBD2|TRBV28|TRBJ2-7|-
CASSSQREPGREQYF
TGTGCCAGCAGTTCCCAGCGGGAGCCGGGGCGGGAGCAGTACTTC
>-|TRBV7-9|TRBJ2-7|-
CASYRQDSYEQYF
TGTGCCAGTTACCGACAGGACTCCTACGAGCAGTACTTC